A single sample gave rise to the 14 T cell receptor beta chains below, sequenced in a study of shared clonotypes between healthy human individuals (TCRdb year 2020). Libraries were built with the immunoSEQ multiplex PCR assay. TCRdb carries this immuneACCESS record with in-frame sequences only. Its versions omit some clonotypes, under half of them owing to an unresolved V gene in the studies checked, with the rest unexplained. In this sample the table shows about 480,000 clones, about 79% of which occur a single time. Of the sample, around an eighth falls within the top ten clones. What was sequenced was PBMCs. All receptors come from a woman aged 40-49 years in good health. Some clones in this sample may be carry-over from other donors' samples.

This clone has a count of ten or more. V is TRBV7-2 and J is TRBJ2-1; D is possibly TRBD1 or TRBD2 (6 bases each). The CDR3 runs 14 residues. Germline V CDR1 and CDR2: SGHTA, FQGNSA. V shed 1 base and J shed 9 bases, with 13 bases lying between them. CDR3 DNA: TGTGCCAGCAGCTTAGGAGGGGGGAGTCCTGAGCAGTTCTTC. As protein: CASSLGGGSPEQFF.

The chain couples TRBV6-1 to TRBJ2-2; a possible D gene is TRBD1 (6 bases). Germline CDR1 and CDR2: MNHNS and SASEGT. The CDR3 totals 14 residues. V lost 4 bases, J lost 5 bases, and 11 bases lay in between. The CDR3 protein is CASSAQGLTGELFF. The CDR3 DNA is TGTGCCAGCAGTGCACAGGGTCTTACCGGGGAGCTGTTTTTT.

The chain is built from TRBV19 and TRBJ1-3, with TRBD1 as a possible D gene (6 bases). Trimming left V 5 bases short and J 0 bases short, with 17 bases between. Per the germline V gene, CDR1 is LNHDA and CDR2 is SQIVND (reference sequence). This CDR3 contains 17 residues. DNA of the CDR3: TGTGCCAGTAGTTCACCGGGACAACCGAGCTCTGGAAACACCATATATTTT. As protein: CASSSPGQPSSGNTIYF.

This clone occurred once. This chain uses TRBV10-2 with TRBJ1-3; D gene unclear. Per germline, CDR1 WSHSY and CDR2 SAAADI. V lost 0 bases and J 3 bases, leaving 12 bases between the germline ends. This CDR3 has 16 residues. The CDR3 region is CASSESRAGFGNTIYF. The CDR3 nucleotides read TGCGCCAGCAGTGAGTCGCGTGCAGGCTTTGGAAACACCATATATTTT.

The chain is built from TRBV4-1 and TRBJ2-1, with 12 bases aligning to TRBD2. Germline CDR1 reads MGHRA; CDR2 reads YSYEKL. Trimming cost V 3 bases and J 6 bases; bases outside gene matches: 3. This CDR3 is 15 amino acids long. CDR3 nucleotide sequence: TGCGCCAGCAGCCACCCTAGCGGGAGGGGCAATGAGCAGTTCTTC. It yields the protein CASSHPSGRGNEQFF.

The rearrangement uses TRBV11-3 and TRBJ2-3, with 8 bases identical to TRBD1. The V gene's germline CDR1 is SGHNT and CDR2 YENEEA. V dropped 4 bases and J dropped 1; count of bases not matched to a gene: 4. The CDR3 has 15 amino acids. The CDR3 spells CASSSGQAGTDTQYF. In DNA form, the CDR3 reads TGTGCCAGCAGCTCGGGACAGGCGGGCACAGATACGCAGTATTTT. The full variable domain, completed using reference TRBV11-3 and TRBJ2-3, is EAGVVQSPRYKIIEKKQPVAFWCNPISGHNTLYWYLQNLGQGPELLIRYENEEAVDDSQLPKDRFSAERLKGVDSTLKIQPAELGDSAVYLCASSSGQAGTDTQYFGPGTRLTVL.

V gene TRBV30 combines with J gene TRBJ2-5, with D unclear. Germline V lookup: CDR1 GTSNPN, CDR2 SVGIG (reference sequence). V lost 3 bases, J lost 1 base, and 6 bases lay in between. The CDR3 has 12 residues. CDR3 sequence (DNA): TGTGCCTGGAGCGGCGGCCAAGAGACCCAGTACTTC. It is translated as CAWSGGQETQYF.

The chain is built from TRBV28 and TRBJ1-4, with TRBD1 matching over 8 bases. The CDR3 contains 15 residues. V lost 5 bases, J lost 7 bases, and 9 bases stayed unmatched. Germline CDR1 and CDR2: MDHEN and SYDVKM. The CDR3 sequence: CASSLSGGSFEKLFF. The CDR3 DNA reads TGTGCCAGCAGTCTATCAGGGGGCTCGTTTGAAAAACTGTTTTTT.

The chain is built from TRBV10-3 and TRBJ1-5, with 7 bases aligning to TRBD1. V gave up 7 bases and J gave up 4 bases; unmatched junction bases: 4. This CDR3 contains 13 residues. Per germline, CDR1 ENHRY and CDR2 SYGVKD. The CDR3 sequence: CAIKGAENQPQHF. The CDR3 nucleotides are TGTGCCATCAAGGGGGCAGAGAATCAGCCCCAGCATTTT.

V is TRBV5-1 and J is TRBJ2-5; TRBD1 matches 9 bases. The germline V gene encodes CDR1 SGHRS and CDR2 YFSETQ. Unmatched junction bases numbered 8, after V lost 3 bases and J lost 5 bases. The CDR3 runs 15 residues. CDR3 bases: TGCGCCAGCAGCTCCGGGACAGGGTTATTTGAGACCCAGTACTTC. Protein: CASSSGTGLFETQYF.

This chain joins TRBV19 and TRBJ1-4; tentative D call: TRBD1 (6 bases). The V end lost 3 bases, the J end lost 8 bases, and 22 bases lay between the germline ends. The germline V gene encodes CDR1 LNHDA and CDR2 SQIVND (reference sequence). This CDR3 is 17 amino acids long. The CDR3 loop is CASSMGFGGASGEKLFF. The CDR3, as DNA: TGTGCCAGTAGTATGGGATTCGGGGGCGCCTCTGGAGAAAAACTGTTTTTT.

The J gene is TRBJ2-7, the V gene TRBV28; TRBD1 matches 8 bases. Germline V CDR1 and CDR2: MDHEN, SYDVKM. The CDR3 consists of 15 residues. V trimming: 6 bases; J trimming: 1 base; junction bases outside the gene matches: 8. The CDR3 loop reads CASSRGTGFSYEQYF. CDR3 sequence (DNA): TGTGCCAGCAGCCGAGGGACAGGTTTTTCCTACGAGCAGTACTTC. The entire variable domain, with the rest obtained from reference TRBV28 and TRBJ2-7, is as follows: DVKVTQSSRYLVKRTGEKVFLECVQDMDHENMFWYRQDPGLGLRLIYFSYDVKMKEKGDIPEGYSVSREKKERFSLILESASTNQTSMYLCASSRGTGFSYEQYFGPGTRLTVT.

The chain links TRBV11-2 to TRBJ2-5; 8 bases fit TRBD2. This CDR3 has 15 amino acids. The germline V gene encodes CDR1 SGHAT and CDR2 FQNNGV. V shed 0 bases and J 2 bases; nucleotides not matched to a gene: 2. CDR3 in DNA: TGTGCCAGCAGCTTAGATCGGGGGGGACAAGAGACCCAGTACTTC. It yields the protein CASSLDRGGQETQYF.

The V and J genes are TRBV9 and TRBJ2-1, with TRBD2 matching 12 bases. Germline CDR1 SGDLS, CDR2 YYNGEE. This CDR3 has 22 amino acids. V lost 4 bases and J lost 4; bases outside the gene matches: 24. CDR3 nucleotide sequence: TGTGCCAGCAGCAAAAGTATAGCTGCTAGCGGGAGGGCCCACTTAATATACAATGAGCAGTTCTTC. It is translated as CASSKSIAASGRAHLIYNEQFF.